The rows below give T cell receptor beta chains drawn from one sample of a study of T cells after yellow fever vaccination. TCRdb reprocessed the 5' RACE reads via MiXCR and lists one record per CDR3 protein. The sample records just under 600,000 distinct CDR3 sequences, about 14% being singletons. The sample in question was PBMCs, obtained on the day of the yellow fever booster vaccination. All receptors derive from a man in his thirties or forties who received the YFV17D yellow fever vaccine. Both conserved end residues are part of each CDR3. Fields, in order: V gene, D gene, CDR3 protein. D genes are given only for firm matches.

TRBV12-3/TRBV12-4 | . | CASSPGLPYYGYTF
TRBV20-1 | . | CSAIGQPNEKLFF
TRBV7-2 | . | CASSFSPGAAEAFF
TRBV12-3/TRBV12-4 | TRBD1 | CASSYLPGTANNEQFF
TRBV4-1 | . | CASSHDETQYF
TRBV20-1 | . | CSAEAGDRNEQFF
TRBV12-3/TRBV12-4 | . | CASSLFGGKGETQYF
TRBV20-1 | . | CSAWRGLGDTEAFF
TRBV4-2 | TRBD2 | CASSQDIAGGPDTQYF
TRBV4-3 | . | CASSQAADLAKNIQYF
TRBV15 | . | CATSRDPGETQYF
TRBV6-2/TRBV6-3 | TRBD2 | CASHLRGPGLVESWSYNEQFF
TRBV7-2 | . | CASSLQQGGGYTF
TRBV6-2/TRBV6-3 | . | CASNEFENTQYF
TRBV29-1 | TRBD1 | CSVKYPGQLYEQYF
TRBV12-3/TRBV12-4 | . | CASSFLVGVQPQHF
TRBV7-2 | . | CASSSPGTDTQYF
TRBV6-1 | TRBD2 | CASRKLAVGETQYF